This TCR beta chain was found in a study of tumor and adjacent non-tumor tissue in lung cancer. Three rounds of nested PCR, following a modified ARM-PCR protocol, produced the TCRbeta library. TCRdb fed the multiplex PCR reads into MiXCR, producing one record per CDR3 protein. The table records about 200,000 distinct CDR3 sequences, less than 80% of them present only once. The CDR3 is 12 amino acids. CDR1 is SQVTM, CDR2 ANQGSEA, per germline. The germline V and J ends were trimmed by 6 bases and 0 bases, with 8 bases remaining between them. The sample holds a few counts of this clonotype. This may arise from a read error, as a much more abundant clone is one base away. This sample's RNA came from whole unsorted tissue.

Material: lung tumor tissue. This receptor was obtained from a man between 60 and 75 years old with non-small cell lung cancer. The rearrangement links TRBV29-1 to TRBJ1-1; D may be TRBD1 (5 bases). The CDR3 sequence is CSVGQVNTEAFF. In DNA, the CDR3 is TGCAGCGTGGGGCAGGTGAACACTGAAGCTTTCTTT.